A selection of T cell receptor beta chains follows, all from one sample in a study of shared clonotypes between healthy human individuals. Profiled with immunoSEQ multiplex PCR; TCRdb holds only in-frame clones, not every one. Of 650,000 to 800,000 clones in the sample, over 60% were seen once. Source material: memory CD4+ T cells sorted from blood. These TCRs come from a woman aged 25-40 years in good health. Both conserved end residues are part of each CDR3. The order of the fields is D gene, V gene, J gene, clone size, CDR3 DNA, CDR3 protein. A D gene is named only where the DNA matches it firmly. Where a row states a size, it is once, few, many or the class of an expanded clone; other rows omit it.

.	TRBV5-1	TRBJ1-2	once	TGCGCCAGCAGCTTGGCCGAGGGTATAGGTGGCTACACCTTC	CASSLAEGIGGYTF
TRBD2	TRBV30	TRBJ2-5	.	TGTGCCTGGAGTCGGGCGGGAGGGGGAGAGACCCAGTACTTC	CAWSRAGGGETQYF
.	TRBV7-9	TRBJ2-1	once	TGTGCCAGCAGCAATGACGGGAGTTACAATGAGCAGTTCTTC	CASSNDGSYNEQFF
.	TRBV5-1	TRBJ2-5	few	TGCGCCAGCAGCTTGATAAGCGTAGGGGAGACCCAGTACTTC	CASSLISVGETQYF
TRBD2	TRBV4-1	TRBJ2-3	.	TGCGCCAGCAGCCAAGACCCGGGACTAGCGGGAGAAACAGATACGCAGTATTTT	CASSQDPGLAGETDTQYF
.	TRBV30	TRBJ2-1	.	TGTGCCTGGAGTGCTACAGGGAATCCCTACAATGAGCAGTTCTTC	CAWSATGNPYNEQFF
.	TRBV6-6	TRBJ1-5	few	TGTGCCAGCAGTGCAAGGACGGTGCAGCCCCAGCATTTT	CASSARTVQPQHF
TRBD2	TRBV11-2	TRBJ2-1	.	TGTGCCAGCAGCCAATTAGCGGGGACCGCGATGAGCTCCTACAATGAGCAGTTCTTC	CASSQLAGTAMSSYNEQFF
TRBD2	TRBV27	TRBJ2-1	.	TGTGCCAGCAGACGCCCGGGACTAGCGGGGGGTTACAATGAGCAGTTCTTC	CASRRPGLAGGYNEQFF
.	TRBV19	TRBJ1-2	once	TGTGCCAGTAGTATGATCGAGGGGGACAATGGCTACACCTTC	CASSMIEGDNGYTF
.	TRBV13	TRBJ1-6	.	TGTGCCAGCAGCTTAGCGCGGGGGCCGGGTGGCTCACCCCTCCACTTT	CASSLARGPGGSPLHF
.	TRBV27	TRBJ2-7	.	TGTGCCAGCAGTTTCGCATTCTCCTACGAGCAGTACTTC	CASSFAFSYEQYF
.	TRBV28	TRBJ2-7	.	TGTGCCAGCAGTTTTAATCGGGGCAATGACTTGGGGGAGCAGTACTTC	CASSFNRGNDLGEQYF
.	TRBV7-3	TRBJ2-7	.	TGTGCCAGCAGCTGGCCCACCCCCGAGCAGTACTTC	CASSWPTPEQYF
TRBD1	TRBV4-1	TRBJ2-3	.	TGCGCCAGCAGCCAACTATACCAACAGGGGCCAGGGACAGATACGCAGTATTTT	CASSQLYQQGPGTDTQYF
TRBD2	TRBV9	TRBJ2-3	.	TGTGCCAGCAGCGTGGTAGCGGGAGGGTTGGGAGATACGCAGTATTTT	CASSVVAGGLGDTQYF
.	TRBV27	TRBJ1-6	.	TGTGCCAGCAGTTTTTATTCAGGGGCAATCTATAATTCACCCCTCCACTTT	CASSFYSGAIYNSPLHF
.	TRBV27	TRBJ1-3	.	TGTGCCAGCAGTCCCTCCTTGGTCACTGGAAACACCATATATTTT	CASSPSLVTGNTIYF
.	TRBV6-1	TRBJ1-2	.	TGTGCCAGCAGTGAAGTATCGGACAGAAATTATGGCTACACCTTC	CASSEVSDRNYGYTF
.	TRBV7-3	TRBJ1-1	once	TGTGCCAGCAGCTTTTCCCCCGGGAACACTGAAGCTTTCTTT	CASSFSPGNTEAFF
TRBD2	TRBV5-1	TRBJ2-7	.	TGCGCCAGCAGCTTACTACCTAGTACTAGCGGCTCCTACGAGCAGTACTTC	CASSLLPSTSGSYEQYF
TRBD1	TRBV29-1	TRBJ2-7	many	TGCAGCGTTGTTGGGGCCACCGGGACAGGGATCTACGAGCAGTACTTC	CSVVGATGTGIYEQYF
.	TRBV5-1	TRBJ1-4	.	TGCGCCAGCAGCCCGACGCTGAATGAAAAACTGTTTTTT	CASSPTLNEKLFF
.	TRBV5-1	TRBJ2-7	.	TGCGCCAGCAGCTTTTCCGGGACAAACTCCTACGAGCAGTACTTC	CASSFSGTNSYEQYF
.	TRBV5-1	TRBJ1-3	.	TGCGCCAGCAGCTTGGCCCCCGGGGCCTCCGGAAACACCATATATTTT	CASSLAPGASGNTIYF
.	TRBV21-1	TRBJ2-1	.	TGTGCCAGCAGCAAACAAGGGAGTAAGCCCGACAATGAGCAGTTCTTC	CASSKQGSKPDNEQFF
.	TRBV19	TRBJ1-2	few	TGTGCCAGTAGTTCAAGAAGGAACTCGGGGGGATATGGCTACACCTTC	CASSSRRNSGGYGYTF
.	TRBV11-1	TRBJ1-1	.	TGTGCCAGCAGCAGGGGACCAAACACTGAAGCTTTCTTT	CASSRGPNTEAFF
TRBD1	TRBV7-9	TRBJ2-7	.	TGTGCCAGCAGCATACCCGGGACAGCCAGGTGGTACTTC	CASSIPGTARWYF
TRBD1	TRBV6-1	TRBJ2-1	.	TGTGCCAGCGAGACGACAGGGGGTTATGAGCAGTTCTTC	CASETTGGYEQFF
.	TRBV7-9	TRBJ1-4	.	TGTGCCAGCAGCACCGGGACACTCGGCGAAAAACTGTTTTTT	CASSTGTLGEKLFF
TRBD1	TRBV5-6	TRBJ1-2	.	TGTGCCAGCAGCTTGCAACAGGGGGGCTACACCTTC	CASSLQQGGYTF
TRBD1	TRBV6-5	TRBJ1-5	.	TGTGCCAGCAGGGACAGGGGCCAGCCCCAGCATTTT	CASRDRGQPQHF
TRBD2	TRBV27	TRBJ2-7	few	TGTGCCAGCAGTCCGAGCGGGAGCCCCTACGAGCAGTACTTC	CASSPSGSPYEQYF
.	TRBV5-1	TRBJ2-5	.	TGCGCCAGCAGCTTGCCTGGGGCAGAGACCCAGTACTTC	CASSLPGAETQYF
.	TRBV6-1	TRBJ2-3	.	TGTGCCAGCAGCAACAGGGTGACAGATACGCAGTATTTT	CASSNRVTDTQYF
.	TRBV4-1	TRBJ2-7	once	TGCGCCAGCAGCCAAGAGAGGAGGGGAAGAACCTACGAGCAGTACTTC	CASSQERRGRTYEQYF
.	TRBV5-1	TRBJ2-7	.	TGCGCCAGCAGCAGTCAGGGACGATCGGGCGAGCAGTACTTC	CASSSQGRSGEQYF
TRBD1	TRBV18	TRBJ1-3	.	TGTGCCAGCTCACCCGAGGCAGGGGGAACGACCATATATTTT	CASSPEAGGTTIYF
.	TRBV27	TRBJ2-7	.	TGTGCCAGCAGTGCCCCCTCCAAGACTCCCTACGAGCAGTACTTC	CASSAPSKTPYEQYF
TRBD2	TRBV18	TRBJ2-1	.	TGTGCCAGCCGGGGACTAGCGGGGCTCAATGAGCAGTTCTTC	CASRGLAGLNEQFF
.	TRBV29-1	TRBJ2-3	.	TGCAGCGTTGGGGTGGCGACTAGCACAGATACGCAGTATTTT	CSVGVATSTDTQYF
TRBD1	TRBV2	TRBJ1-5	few	TGTGCCAGCAGTGCGGGACAGGGTTGGAATCAGCCCCAGCATTTT	CASSAGQGWNQPQHF
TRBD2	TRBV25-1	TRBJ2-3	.	TGTGCCAGCAGTGATTTTAGCGGGAGATCAGATACGCAGTATTTT	CASSDFSGRSDTQYF
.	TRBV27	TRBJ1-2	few	TGTGCCAGCAGTCCAGGACACTTGAACTATGGCTACACCTTC	CASSPGHLNYGYTF
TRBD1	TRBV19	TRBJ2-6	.	TGTGCTTCGGGGACAGGGGATATCTCCGGGGCCAACGTCCTGACTTTC	CASGTGDISGANVLTF
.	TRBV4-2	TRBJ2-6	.	TGTGCCAGCAGCCAAGACCCCGATGTCTCAGCGGGGGCCAACGTCCTGACTTTC	CASSQDPDVSAGANVLTF
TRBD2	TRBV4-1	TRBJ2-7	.	TGCGCCAGCAGCCAGCAGACTTCTAGCGGGAGCTTTAACTACGAGCAGTACTTC	CASSQQTSSGSFNYEQYF
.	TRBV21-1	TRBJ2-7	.	TGTGCCAGCAGCAAAGATCTAGCGGGAGTTGCCTATCCCGAGCAGTACTTC	CASSKDLAGVAYPEQYF
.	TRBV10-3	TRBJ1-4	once	TGTGCCACCTCTTGGGGGGTCGGTGAAAAACTGTTTTTT	CATSWGVGEKLFF
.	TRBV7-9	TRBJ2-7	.	TGTGCCAGCAGCTTAGAGGGACATAGCTCCTACGAGCAGTACTTC	CASSLEGHSSYEQYF
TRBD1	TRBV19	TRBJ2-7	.	TGTGCCAGTTCTCCGGGACAGACCTACGAGCAGTACTTC	CASSPGQTYEQYF
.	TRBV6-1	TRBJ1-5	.	TGTGCCAGCAGTGAATACACTCGAGATCAGCCCCAGCATTTT	CASSEYTRDQPQHF
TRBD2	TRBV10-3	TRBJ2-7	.	TGTGCCATCAGTCCGGGGACTAGTAGCTCCTACGAGCAGTACTTC	CAISPGTSSSYEQYF
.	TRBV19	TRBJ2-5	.	TGTGCCAGTAGGGAAGGGACACCTCAAGAGACCCAGTACTTC	CASREGTPQETQYF
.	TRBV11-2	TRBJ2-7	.	TGTGCCAGCAGCTTAGCTAGGTCTGGGACCTACGAGCAGTACTTC	CASSLARSGTYEQYF
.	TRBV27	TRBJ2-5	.	TGTGCCAGCACTCCTGGAGGAGAGACCCAGTACTTC	CASTPGGETQYF